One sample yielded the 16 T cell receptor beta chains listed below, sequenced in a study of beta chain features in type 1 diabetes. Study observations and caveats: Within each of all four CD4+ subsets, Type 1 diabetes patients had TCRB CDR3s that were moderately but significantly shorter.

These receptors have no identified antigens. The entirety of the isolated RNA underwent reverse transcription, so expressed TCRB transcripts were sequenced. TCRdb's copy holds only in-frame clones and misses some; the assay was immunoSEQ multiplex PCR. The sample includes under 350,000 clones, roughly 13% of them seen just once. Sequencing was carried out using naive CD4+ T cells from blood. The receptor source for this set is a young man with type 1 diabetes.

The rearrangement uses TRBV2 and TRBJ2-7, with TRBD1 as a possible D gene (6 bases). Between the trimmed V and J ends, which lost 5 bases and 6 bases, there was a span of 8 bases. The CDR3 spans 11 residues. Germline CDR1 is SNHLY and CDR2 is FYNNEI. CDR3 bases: TGTGCCAGCAGTCTGGACAGCGAGCAGTACTTC. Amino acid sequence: CASSLDSEQYF.

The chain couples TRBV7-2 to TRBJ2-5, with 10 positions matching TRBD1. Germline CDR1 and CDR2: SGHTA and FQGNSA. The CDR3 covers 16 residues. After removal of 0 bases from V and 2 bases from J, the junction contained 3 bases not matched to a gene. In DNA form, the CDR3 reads TGTGCCAGCAGCTTAGCGGGACAGGGGTCTCAAGAGACCCAGTACTTC. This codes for CASSLAGQGSQETQYF.

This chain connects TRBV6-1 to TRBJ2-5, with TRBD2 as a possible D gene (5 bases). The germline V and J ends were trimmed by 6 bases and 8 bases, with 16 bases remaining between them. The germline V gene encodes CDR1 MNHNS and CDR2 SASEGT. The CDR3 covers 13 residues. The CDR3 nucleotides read TGTGCCAGCAGACGGACTGTCGCAGTTACCCAGTACTTC. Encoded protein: CASRRTVAVTQYF.

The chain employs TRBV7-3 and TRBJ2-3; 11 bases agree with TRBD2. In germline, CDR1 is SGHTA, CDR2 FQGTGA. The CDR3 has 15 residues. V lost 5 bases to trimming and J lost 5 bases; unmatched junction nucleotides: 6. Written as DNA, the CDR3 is TGTGCCAGCAGCCTCCTAGCGGGAGGACGAGATACGCAGTATTTT. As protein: CASSLLAGGRDTQYF.

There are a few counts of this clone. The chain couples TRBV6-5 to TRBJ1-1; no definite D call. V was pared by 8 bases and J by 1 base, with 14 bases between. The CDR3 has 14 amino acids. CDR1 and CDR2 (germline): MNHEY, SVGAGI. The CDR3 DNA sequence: TGTGCCAGCGGGCCTACGGTCAGGAACACTGAAGCTTTCTTT. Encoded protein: CASGPTVRNTEAFF.

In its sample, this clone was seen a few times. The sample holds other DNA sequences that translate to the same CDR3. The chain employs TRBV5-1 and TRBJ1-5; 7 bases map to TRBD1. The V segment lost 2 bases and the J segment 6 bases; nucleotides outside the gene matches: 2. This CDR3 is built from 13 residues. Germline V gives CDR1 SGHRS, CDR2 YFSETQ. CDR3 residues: CASSLGDSQPQHF. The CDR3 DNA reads TGCGCCAGCAGCTTAGGGGACAGTCAGCCCCAGCATTTT. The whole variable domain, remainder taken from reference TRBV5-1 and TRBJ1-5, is KAGVTQTPRYLIKTRGQQVTLSCSPISGHRSVSWYQQTPGQGLQFLFEYFSETQRNKGNFPGRFSGRQFSNSRSEMNVSTLELGDSALYLCASSLGDSQPQHFGDGTRLSIL.

The DNA for the CDR3 is TGCGCCAGCAGCTTGGAGGTCGGAGGAACTGATGGCTACACCTTC. Translated: CASSLEVGGTDGYTF. The chain has TRBV5-1 and TRBJ1-2; no clear D gene. V lost 0 bases and J lost 6, with 15 bases in between. The CDR3 is 15 residues long. Germline CDR1 is SGHRS and CDR2 is YFSETQ. Full variable domain (rest looked up from reference TRBV5-1 and TRBJ1-2): KAGVTQTPRYLIKTRGQQVTLSCSPISGHRSVSWYQQTPGQGLQFLFEYFSETQRNKGNFPGRFSGRQFSNSRSEMNVSTLELGDSALYLCASSLEVGGTDGYTFGSGTRLTVV.

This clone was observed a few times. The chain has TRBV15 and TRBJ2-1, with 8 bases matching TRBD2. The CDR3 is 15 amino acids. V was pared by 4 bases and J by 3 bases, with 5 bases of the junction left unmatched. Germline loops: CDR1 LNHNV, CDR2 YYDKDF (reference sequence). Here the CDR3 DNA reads TGTGCCACCAGCAACGGGGGGGTGAACTACAATGAGCAGTTCTTC. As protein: CATSNGGVNYNEQFF.

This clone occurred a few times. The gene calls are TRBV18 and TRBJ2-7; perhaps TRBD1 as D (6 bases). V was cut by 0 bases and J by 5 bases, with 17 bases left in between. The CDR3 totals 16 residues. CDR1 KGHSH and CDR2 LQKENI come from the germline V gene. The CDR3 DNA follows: TGTGCCAGCTCACCACCACCCGGGACACTTAACAACGAGCAGTACTTC. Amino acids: CASSPPPGTLNNEQYF. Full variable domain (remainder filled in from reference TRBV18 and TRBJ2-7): NAGVMQNPRHLVRRRGQEARLRCSPMKGHSHVYWYRQLPEEGLKFMVYLQKENIIDESGMPKERFSAEFPKEGPSILRIQQVVRGDSAAYFCASSPPPGTLNNEQYFGPGTRLTVT.

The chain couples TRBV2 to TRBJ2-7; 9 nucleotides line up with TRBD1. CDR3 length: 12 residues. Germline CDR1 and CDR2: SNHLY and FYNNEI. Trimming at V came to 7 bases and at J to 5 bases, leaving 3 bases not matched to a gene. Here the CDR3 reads CASNRGHNEQYF. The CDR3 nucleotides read TGTGCCAGCAACAGGGGGCACAACGAGCAGTACTTC.

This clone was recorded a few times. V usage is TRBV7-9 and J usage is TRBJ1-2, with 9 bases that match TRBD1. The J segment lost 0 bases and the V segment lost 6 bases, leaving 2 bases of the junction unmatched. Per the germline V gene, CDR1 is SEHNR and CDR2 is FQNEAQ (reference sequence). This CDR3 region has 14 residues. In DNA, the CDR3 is TGTGCCAGCAGTCGGGACAGGGCTAACTATGGCTACACCTTC. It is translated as CASSRDRANYGYTF.

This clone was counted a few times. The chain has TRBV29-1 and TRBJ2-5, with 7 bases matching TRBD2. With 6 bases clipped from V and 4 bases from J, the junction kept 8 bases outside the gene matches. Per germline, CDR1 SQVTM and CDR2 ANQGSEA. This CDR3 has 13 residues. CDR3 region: CSVRGPGGETQYF. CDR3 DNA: TGCAGCGTGAGGGGCCCGGGGGGAGAGACCCAGTACTTC. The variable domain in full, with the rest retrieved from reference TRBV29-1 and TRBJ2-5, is SAVISQKPSRDICQRGTSLTIQCQVDSQVTMMFWYRQQPGQSLTLIATANQGSEATYESGFVIDKFPISRPNLTFSTLTVSNMSPEDSSIYLCSVRGPGGETQYFGPGTRLLVL.

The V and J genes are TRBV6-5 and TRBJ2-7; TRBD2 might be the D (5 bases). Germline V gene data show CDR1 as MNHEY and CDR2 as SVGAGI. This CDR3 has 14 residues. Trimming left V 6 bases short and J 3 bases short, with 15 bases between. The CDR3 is CASSRDYRNYEQYF. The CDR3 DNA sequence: TGTGCCAGCAGCAGAGACTATAGGAACTACGAGCAGTACTTC.

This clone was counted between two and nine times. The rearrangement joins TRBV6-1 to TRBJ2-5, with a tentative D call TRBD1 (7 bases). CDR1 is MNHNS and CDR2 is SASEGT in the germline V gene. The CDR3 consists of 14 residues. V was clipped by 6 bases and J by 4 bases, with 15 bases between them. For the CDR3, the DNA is TGTGCCAGCAGATACCAGGGGGGTCGAGAGACCCAGTACTTC. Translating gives CASRYQGGRETQYF.

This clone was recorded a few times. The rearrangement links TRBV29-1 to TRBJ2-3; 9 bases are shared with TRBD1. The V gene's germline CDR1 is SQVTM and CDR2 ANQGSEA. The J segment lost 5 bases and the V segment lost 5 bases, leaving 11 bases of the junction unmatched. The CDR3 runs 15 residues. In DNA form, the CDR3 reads TGCAGCGTTCCTCACTATGGGGACAGGGAAGATACGCAGTATTTT. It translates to CSVPHYGDREDTQYF.

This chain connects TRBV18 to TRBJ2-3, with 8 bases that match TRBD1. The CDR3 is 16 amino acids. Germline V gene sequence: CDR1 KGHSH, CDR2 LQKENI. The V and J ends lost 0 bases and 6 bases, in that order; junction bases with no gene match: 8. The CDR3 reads CASSPPGTGGVDTQYF. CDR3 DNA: TGTGCCAGCTCACCACCTGGGACAGGAGGTGTCGATACGCAGTATTTT.